One and the same sample provided the 18 T cell receptor beta chains below, sequenced in a study of blood T cells in healthy people across ages. A sample-barcoded 5' primer and a J-beta primer mix were used in a second PCR of about 7 to 12 cycles. TCRdb independently ran MiXCR on the 5' RACE reads; one entry per CDR3 protein. The sample comprises approximately 780,000 distinct CDR3 sequences, 20% to 30% of which are singletons, and about 2.9% rests with the top ten. The same data also contributed to another study, on T cells of mothers and their children.

The sequencing sample was made of blood. The receptors here all came from a boy between 10 and 17 years old in good health.

This rearrangement joins TRBV5-1 to TRBJ2-7, with D maybe TRBD1 (6 bases). Trimming removed 3 bases from V and 2 bases from J, with 18 bases in between. The germline V gene has CDR1 SGHRS and CDR2 YFSETQ. CDR3 length: 16 amino acids. CDR3 in amino acids: CASSWGRTELTYEQYF. The CDR3 DNA sequence: TGCGCCAGCAGCTGGGGACGGACAGAATTGACCTACGAGCAGTACTTC.

The J gene is TRBJ2-5, the V gene TRBV30, with D perhaps TRBD2 (6 bases). The CDR3 contains 15 residues. Per germline, CDR1 GTSNPN and CDR2 SVGIG (reference sequence). The V and J ends lost 2 bases and 1 base respectively, with 14 bases between them. In DNA form, the CDR3 reads TGTGCCTGGAGTTCCGGACTATTCCCCCAAGAGACCCAGTACTTC. Translated, it gives CAWSSGLFPQETQYF.

The DNA for the CDR3 is TGCGCCAGCAGCGCGGGACAGCCCTATGGCTACACCTTC. Amino acids: CASSAGQPYGYTF. The V and J genes are TRBV5-1 and TRBJ1-2; 7 positions agree with TRBD1. This CDR3 is built from 13 residues. The junction had 4 bases not matched to a gene; V was cut back by 4 bases and J by 4 bases. The germline CDR1 and CDR2 sequences are SGHRS and YFSETQ.

The chain uses TRBV4-1 and TRBJ2-5; 8 positions agree with TRBD1. J was trimmed by 0 bases and V by 4 bases; bases with no gene match: 10. This CDR3 has 17 residues. From germline, CDR1 is MGHRA and CDR2 YSYEKL. The DNA for the CDR3 is TGCGCCAGCAGCCCTACAATTAGGACAGGGTACCAAGAGACCCAGTACTTC. It encodes CASSPTIRTGYQETQYF.

The V call is TRBV20-1, the J call TRBJ2-7, with 8 bases fitting TRBD1. From germline, CDR1 is DFQATT and CDR2 SNEGSKA (reference sequence). CDR3 size: 14 residues. The junction had 7 bases not matched to a gene; V was cut back by 2 bases and J by 4 bases. The CDR3 spells CSARPPGTGYEQYF. The DNA for the CDR3 is TGCAGTGCTAGACCTCCCGGGACAGGTTACGAGCAGTACTTC.

V and J are TRBV20-1 and TRBJ2-5, with 8 bases identical to TRBD2. The CDR3 is 18 residues long. Germline CDR1 DFQATT, CDR2 SNEGSKA (reference sequence). With 5 bases clipped from V and 5 bases from J, the junction kept 22 bases outside the gene matches. The CDR3 region has the DNA TGCAGTGCTTCCTCTCCGGGGGCTAGCGGGCCTAGGGGGGAGACCCAGTACTTC. Encoded protein: CSASSPGASGPRGETQYF.

This clonotype was detected a few times. This sequence joins TRBV7-3 and TRBJ2-5, with TRBD2 matching over 11 bases. The DNA end lines up better with TRBJ2-1; the J call may be wrong. Germline V gene lookup returns CDR1 SGHTA and CDR2 FQGTGA. The CDR3 totals 15 residues. In DNA, the CDR3 is TGTGCCAGCAGCTTAATTAGCGGGGGGGCCAATGAGCAGTTCTTC. The encoded protein is CASSLISGGANEQFF.

The chain combines TRBV13 with TRBJ2-3; D is uncertain. This CDR3 spans 15 amino acids. V lost 5 bases to trimming and J lost 3 bases, with 15 bases between them. In germline, CDR1 is PRHDT, CDR2 FYEKMQ (reference sequence). CDR3 region: CASSLQRYGTDTQYF. In nucleotides, the CDR3 is TGTGCCAGCAGCCTTCAACGTTACGGGACAGATACGCAGTATTTT.

The genes are TRBV29-1 and TRBJ1-1; D remains unclear. With 4 bases removed from V and 1 base from J, the gap between germline ends came to 10 bases. Germline CDR1 is SQVTM and CDR2 is ANQGSEA. The CDR3 length is 13 residues. The CDR3 spells CSVATPENTEAFF. The CDR3 DNA reads TGCAGCGTTGCGACACCAGAGAACACTGAAGCTTTCTTT.

The chain recombines TRBV15 with TRBJ1-4; unclear D gene. Trimming removed 5 bases from V and 0 bases from J, with 16 bases in between. The CDR3 has 17 amino acids. CDR1 is LNHNV, CDR2 YYDKDF, per germline (reference sequence). The CDR3 is CATSSRVSITTNEKLFF. DNA of the CDR3: TGTGCCACCAGCTCCCGAGTTAGTATTACAACTAATGAAAAACTGTTTTTT. Full variable domain (rest looked up from reference TRBV15 and TRBJ1-4): DAMVIQNPRYQVTQFGKPVTLSCSQTLNHNVMYWYQQKSSQAPKLLFHYYDKDFNNEADTPDNFQSRRPNTSFCFLDIRSPGLGDTAMYLCATSSRVSITTNEKLFFGSGTQLSVL.

This clonotype was recorded at least ten times. The genes are TRBV10-3 and TRBJ2-5; maybe TRBD2 (5 bases). Germline CDR1 reads ENHRY; CDR2 reads SYGVKD. The CDR3 runs 15 residues. Trimming pared 3 bases from V and 2 bases from J, leaving 13 bases between. CDR3 DNA sequence: TGTGCCATCAGTGAAGAGGGTAGGCGGCAAGAGACCCAGTACTTC. It codes for CAISEEGRRQETQYF.

The chain recombines TRBV6-6 with TRBJ2-4, with a weak D call TRBD2 (5 bases). The length of the CDR3 is 16 residues. Germline lookup yields CDR1 MNHNY and CDR2 SVGAGI (reference sequence). Trimming stripped 0 bases from V and 1 base from J, with 10 bases between. The CDR3 nucleotides read TGTGCCAGCAGTTACTCGTCGGGGTCGGCCAAAAACATTCAGTACTTC. Translated: CASSYSSGSAKNIQYF.

This clonotype came up many times. The rearrangement links TRBV20-1 to TRBJ2-5; D unresolved. The germline CDR1 and CDR2 sequences are DFQATT and SNEGSKA (reference sequence). The CDR3 spans 11 residues. V lost 3 bases, J lost 5 bases, and 7 bases lay in between. CDR3 in amino acids: CSARLGETQYF. CDR3 nucleotide sequence: TGCAGTGCTAGGCTAGGGGAGACCCAGTACTTC.

The genes are TRBV12-3 or TRBV12-4 and TRBJ2-5; D not resolved. The CDR3 runs to 13 residues. Trimming took off 5 bases at V and 0 bases at J, with 7 bases between the two ends. CDR3 DNA: TGTGCCAGCAGTACCCCGAACCAAGAGACCCAGTACTTC. Protein: CASSTPNQETQYF.

Only a few counts were recorded for this clonotype. The rearrangement links TRBV7-3 to TRBJ2-7; TRBD2 is a possible D gene (6 bases). Germline CDR1 is SGHTA and CDR2 is FQGTGA. Trimming took 0 bases from V and 2 from J, leaving 8 bases between them. The CDR3 sequence is 14 residues long. CDR3 bases: TGTGCCAGCAGCTTAACCGCGGGAACCTACGAGCAGTACTTC. It encodes CASSLTAGTYEQYF. The whole variable domain, remainder taken from reference TRBV7-3 and TRBJ2-7, is GAGVSQTPSNKVTEKGKYVELRCDPISGHTALYWYRQSLGQGPEFLIYFQGTGAADDSGLPNDRFFAVRPEGSVSTLKIQRTERGDSAVYLCASSLTAGTYEQYFGPGTRLTVT.

As to this clonotype: A junction end diverges from the germline sequence, so it may reflect a read error. CDR3: CAGSQDGARTPSYNEQFF. The CDR3, as DNA: TGTGCCGGCAGCCAAGACGGCGCGAGGACCCCCTCCTACAATGAGCAGTTCTTC. The genes are TRBV3-1 and TRBJ2-1, with D unresolved. This CDR3 spans 18 amino acids. CDR1 is LGHDT, CDR2 YNNKEL, per germline (reference sequence).

This clonotype was counted only a few times. V usage is TRBV27 and J usage is TRBJ1-5, with TRBD1 matching over 7 bases. The CDR3 has 15 residues. Germline assignment: CDR1 MNHEY and CDR2 SMNVEV (reference sequence). Germline trimming cut 0 bases from V and 6 bases from J; bases unmatched to any gene: 5. CDR3 bases: TGTGCCAGCAGTTTATCCCCGACAGGGACTCAGCCCCAGCATTTT. Protein product: CASSLSPTGTQPQHF.

In this sample, this clonotype turned up a few times. V and J are TRBV6-6 and TRBJ1-2; the D is unclear. Germline CDR1 and CDR2: MNHNY and SVGAGI (reference sequence). The CDR3 extends over 14 amino acids. V was clipped by 2 bases and J by 1 base, with 8 bases between them. DNA for the CDR3: TGTGCCAGCAGTTACAGGGCCTATAACTATGGCTACACCTTC. It translates to CASSYRAYNYGYTF.